A selection of T cell receptor beta chains follows, all from one sample in a study of T cells after yellow fever vaccination. TCRdb re-derived calls from the 5' RACE reads in MiXCR, one entry per CDR3 protein. The sample shows about 240,000 distinct CDR3 sequences, 6.9% of them seen only once. Sequencing was performed on CD4+ T cells sorted from PBMCs, taken 15 days after the yellow fever booster vaccination. These receptors all stem from a man aged 30 to 45 who received the YFV17D yellow fever vaccine. The conserved cysteine and the conserved F or W are not part of the CDR3 here. Each record gives: D gene, J gene, V gene, CDR3 protein. A D gene is named only where the DNA matches it firmly.

-	TRBJ2-1	TRBV3-1	ASTVGNEQF
TRBD2	TRBJ2-1	TRBV20-1	SARGGSGGEQF
TRBD2	TRBJ2-1	TRBV7-3	ASSTRAGGDEQF
-	TRBJ2-1	TRBV3-1	ASGRKSSYNEQF
-	TRBJ2-1	TRBV19	ASSTGQLRNEQF
TRBD2	TRBJ2-7	TRBV20-1	SANLAGGLGYEQY
-	TRBJ2-1	TRBV15	ATKSDYSKGGNEQF
TRBD1	TRBJ2-5	TRBV2	ASSLRQGWQETQY
-	TRBJ1-1	TRBV3-1	ASSQDQGYTEAF
-	TRBJ2-7	TRBV12-3/TRBV12-4	ASRPDLGEAYEQY
TRBD2	TRBJ2-1	TRBV20-1	SANLAGGDYNEQF
-	TRBJ2-7	TRBV7-6	ASSLSTGSYEQY
-	TRBJ1-2	TRBV30	AWSLQVTNYGYT
-	TRBJ2-1	TRBV7-2	ASSLAGSGGLGWNEQF
TRBD1	TRBJ1-1	TRBV5-1	ASSLGQGNAEAF
TRBD2	TRBJ2-7	TRBV4-1	ASSQVPPAGVAYEQY
-	TRBJ1-1	TRBV6-1	ASSGAGSTEAF
TRBD1	TRBJ2-7	TRBV28	ASRSGGRDVDEQY
-	TRBJ2-7	TRBV3-1	ASSQGRTYEQY
-	TRBJ2-7	TRBV6-1	ASSASLPYEQY
-	TRBJ2-1	TRBV6-5	ATSLRRGEQF
TRBD1	TRBJ1-5	TRBV6-1	ASSPDRAFTPQH
-	TRBJ2-3	TRBV5-1	ASSIDRPTDTQY
-	TRBJ1-3	TRBV7-2	ASSFTGPLGNTIY
-	TRBJ2-2	TRBV15	ATSRDRDKVSGELF
-	TRBJ2-5	TRBV24-1	ATSLTEIPSGQY
TRBD2	TRBJ2-3	TRBV7-3	ASSLGTSGISTDTQY
TRBD1	TRBJ2-5	TRBV5-5	ASSLSQGGTQY
-	TRBJ2-4	TRBV7-2	ASSLSRSGGIQY
TRBD2	TRBJ2-1	TRBV7-9	ASSIRTSGRLNEQF
-	TRBJ2-3	TRBV29-1	SVRGRDQPRGTDTQY
-	TRBJ2-1	TRBV21-1	ASNLAGAYNEQF
-	TRBJ1-2	TRBV6-5	ASSYAIGGDYGYT
TRBD1	TRBJ2-7	TRBV4-3	ASSQEAGTGYPYEQY
-	TRBJ2-7	TRBV12-3/TRBV12-4	ASRATGFPSEQY
-	TRBJ2-5	TRBV20-1	SARRGLQETQY
-	TRBJ2-7	TRBV14	ASSQTAYEQY
-	TRBJ2-1	TRBV7-2	ASSIFTNSYNEQF
-	TRBJ1-2	TRBV7-9	ASSPDGTNYGYT
-	TRBJ1-5	TRBV20-1	SARQGTYRNQPQH
-	TRBJ1-2	TRBV28	VSNLLRSGSSYGYT
TRBD2	TRBJ2-1	TRBV12-3/TRBV12-4	ASSFLAGGHGNRGF
-	TRBJ2-7	TRBV9	ASSKGTASYEQY
TRBD1	TRBJ2-3	TRBV30	PWVGDRDPTDTQY
TRBD1	TRBJ2-3	TRBV29-1	SVGQGFRTDTQY
-	TRBJ2-5	TRBV11-2	ASKIQETQY
TRBD1	TRBJ2-7	TRBV29-1	SVGDRGPYEQY
-	TRBJ2-1	TRBV7-6	ASATRRRAGINEQF
-	TRBJ2-2	TRBV11-3	ASSLSPAAEEIGELF
-	TRBJ1-4	TRBV11-2	ASSLSQANEKLF
-	TRBJ2-3	TRBV18	ASSPRAGTDTQY
-	TRBJ2-1	TRBV5-1	ASSLGVDEQF
-	TRBJ1-2	TRBV28	ASSALTPYGYT
-	TRBJ2-1	TRBV28	ASSSAGTRRYNEQF
-	TRBJ2-5	TRBV5-1	ASSLAYGGQETQY
-	TRBJ2-2	TRBV25-1	ASSETRANTGELF
-	TRBJ2-3	TRBV5-1	ASSLQGKDTQY
-	TRBJ2-1	TRBV5-1	ASSLEALMTYNEQF